One and the same sample provided the 20 T cell receptor beta chains below, sequenced in a study of T cell responses to AZD1222 COVID-19 vaccine. The method was immunoSEQ multiplex PCR; TCRdb's version includes in-frame clones alone and lacks a portion of them. The sample consists of tens of thousands of clones, over 75% of them appearing once. Sequencing used peripheral blood, obtained on day 0 of AZD1222 vaccination. These receptors originate from an adult in good health.

The chain couples TRBV29-1 to TRBJ2-5, with 8 nucleotides matching TRBD1. V lost 0 bases, J lost 5 bases, and 11 bases stayed unmatched. Germline values: CDR1 SQVTM, CDR2 ANQGSEA. The CDR3 length is 16 residues. CDR3 bases: TGCAGCGTTGAAGACCTACAGGGGGACCCGCGGGAGACCCAGTACTTC. Amino acid sequence: CSVEDLQGDPRETQYF.

The chain recombines TRBV5-1 with TRBJ1-2; TRBD1 agrees at 7 bases. There are 15 residues in the CDR3. The germline gives CDR1 SGHRS, CDR2 YFSETQ. V was clipped by 0 bases and J by 2 bases; unmatched bases: 4. The CDR3: CASSLGTGVNYGYTF. The CDR3 DNA sequence: TGCGCCAGCAGCTTGGGAACAGGGGTAAACTATGGCTACACCTTC.

The rearrangement joins TRBV29-1 to TRBJ1-1, with D uncertain. Trimming removed 4 bases at V and 7 bases at J, with 13 bases between. The CDR3 is 12 residues long. The germline CDR1 and CDR2 sequences are SQVTM and ANQGSEA. This CDR3 is CSVVGLTVEAFF. CDR3 nucleotide sequence: TGCAGCGTTGTGGGTTTGACGGTTGAAGCTTTCTTT.

The V call is TRBV12-5, the J call TRBJ1-1, with a weak D call TRBD1 (5 bases). V lost 6 bases, J lost 2 bases, and 13 bases lay in between. CDR1 is LGHNT and CDR2 is FRNRAP in the germline V gene. CDR3 size: 14 residues. This CDR3 reads CASGKSGTNTEAFF. The CDR3, as DNA: TGTGCTAGTGGCAAATCCGGGACCAACACTGAAGCTTTCTTT.

The CDR3 DNA reads TGCGCCAGCAGCCAAGATTTACTCCTAGGGGGTAGCTCCTACAATGAGCAGTTCTTC. Protein: CASSQDLLLGGSSYNEQFF. This sequence joins TRBV4-3 and TRBJ2-1; D possibly corresponds to TRBD1 (6 bases). The length of the CDR3 is 19 residues. Trimming pared 0 bases from V and 0 bases from J, leaving 18 bases between. The germline gives CDR1 LGHNA, CDR2 YSLEER.

The chain employs TRBV5-4 and TRBJ1-2, with 11 bases aligning to TRBD1. Germline V CDR1 and CDR2: SGHNT, YYREEE (reference sequence). The length of the CDR3 is 15 residues. With V trimmed by 0 bases and J by 4 bases, 2 bases remained unmatched. The CDR3 here is CASSLVGQGVYGYTF. For the CDR3, the DNA is TGTGCCAGCAGCTTGGTGGGACAGGGGGTCTATGGCTACACCTTC.

The genes are TRBV5-4 and TRBJ2-7; the match to TRBD1 covers 7 bases. The germline gives CDR1 SGHNT, CDR2 YYREEE (reference sequence). The CDR3 length is 15 residues. J gave up 1 base and V 1 base, and 5 bases lay outside the gene matches. The chain's CDR3 is CASSLPGQSSYEQYF. The CDR3 DNA reads TGTGCCAGCAGCTTGCCGGGACAGTCGTCCTACGAGCAGTACTTC.

This chain links TRBV5-1 with TRBJ2-4; D tentatively reads TRBD1 or TRBD2 (6 bases each). Trimming took off 0 bases at V and 0 bases at J, with 16 bases between the two ends. In germline, CDR1 is SGHRS, CDR2 YFSETQ. The CDR3 totals 18 residues. The CDR3 sequence is CASSLAGVGGLAKNIQYF. CDR3 coding DNA: TGCGCCAGCAGCTTGGCCGGAGTAGGGGGGCTAGCCAAAAACATTCAGTACTTC.

This chain joins TRBV19 and TRBJ2-7; TRBD2 might be the D (5 bases). The CDR3 consists of 14 residues. Germline V gene data show CDR1 as LNHDA and CDR2 as SQIVND (reference sequence). The V end was cut by 5 bases, the J end by 0 bases, with 11 bases between. The CDR3 region has the DNA TGTGCCAGTAGTCCGGGAAGGGCCTCCTACGAGCAGTACTTC. Translation: CASSPGRASYEQYF.

The chain employs TRBV28 and TRBJ1-6; possible D gene TRBD1, 6 bases. Germline V gene data show CDR1 as MDHEN and CDR2 as SYDVKM. V was shortened by 5 bases and J by 9 bases, with 14 bases between the two germline ends. CDR3 length equals 14 residues. The CDR3 DNA reads TGTGCCAGCAGTCCCGGGACAAAAGGTTCACCCCTCCACTTT. Encoded protein: CASSPGTKGSPLHF.

The gene calls are TRBV9 and TRBJ1-2; 8 bases are a match to TRBD1. The CDR3 has 14 amino acids. V shed 0 bases and J 9 bases; nucleotides not matched to a gene: 7. In germline, CDR1 is SGDLS, CDR2 YYNGEE. The CDR3 spells CASSVVAGGGSYTF. CDR3 nucleotide sequence: TGTGCCAGCAGCGTAGTCGCAGGGGGCGGGAGCTACACCTTC.

The chain joins TRBV20-1 to TRBJ2-1; D is unresolved. Per germline, CDR1 DFQATT and CDR2 SNEGSKA (reference sequence). Trimming cost V 5 bases and J 6 bases, with 8 bases left between them. The CDR3 loop spans 11 amino acids. CDR3 in DNA: TGCAGTGCTCCACTCGGCAATGAGCAGTTCTTC. This encodes CSAPLGNEQFF.

The chain combines TRBV28 with TRBJ2-3, with 9 positions matching TRBD2. Germline V lookup: CDR1 MDHEN, CDR2 SYDVKM. The CDR3 length is 15 residues. V shed 7 bases, J shed 3 bases, and the junction held 8 bases outside the gene matches. The CDR3 region has the DNA TGTGCCAGCATCACGCGGGGGGGTCGGACAGATACGCAGTATTTT. Its translation: CASITRGGRTDTQYF.

V and J are TRBV7-3 and TRBJ2-5; 8 nucleotides agree with TRBD1. This CDR3 comprises 13 residues. V was clipped by 5 bases and J by 5 bases; unmatched bases: 4. Germline V gene sequence: CDR1 SGHTA, CDR2 FQGTGA. The CDR3 DNA follows: TGTGCCAGCAGCGCAGGGGGCAGGGAGACCCAGTACTTC. Translated, it gives CASSAGGRETQYF.

J is TRBJ2-7 and V is TRBV4-1, with 8 bases lining up with TRBD2. Germline values: CDR1 MGHRA, CDR2 YSYEKL. The CDR3 runs to 16 residues. V was pared by 1 base and J by 1 base, with 6 bases of the junction left unmatched. CDR3 sequence: CASSQASSGVSYEQYF. For the CDR3, the DNA is TGCGCCAGCAGCCAAGCGAGTAGCGGGGTATCCTACGAGCAGTACTTC.

This clone was recorded once. V gene TRBV28 combines with J gene TRBJ1-4; D is perhaps TRBD1 (6 bases). Per the germline V gene, CDR1 is MDHEN and CDR2 is SYDVKM. The CDR3 has 13 amino acids. Between the trimmed V and J ends, which lost 11 bases and 8 bases, there was a span of 18 bases. In nucleotides, the CDR3 is TGTGCCGTACCAGGGGTAGAAGAAGAAAAACTGTTTTTT. It translates to CAVPGVEEEKLFF.

This chain uses TRBV4-1 with TRBJ2-1, with D unresolved. Germline V lookup: CDR1 MGHRA, CDR2 YSYEKL. Trimming left V 4 bases short and J 0 bases short, with 7 bases between. This CDR3 has 14 amino acids. CDR3 sequence: CASSLEVSYNEQFF. The CDR3 DNA reads as TGCGCCAGCAGCCTTGAAGTCTCCTACAATGAGCAGTTCTTC.

V gene TRBV6-5 combines with J gene TRBJ2-7; D remains unclear. Germline V gene lookup returns CDR1 MNHEY and CDR2 SVGAGI. The CDR3 spans 14 residues. The V end was cut by 5 bases, the J end by 0 bases, with 11 bases between. In DNA form, the CDR3 reads TGTGCCAGCAGTCGCGCGTTGAGCTCCTACGAGCAGTACTTC. It encodes CASSRALSSYEQYF.

The CDR3 DNA follows: TGTGCCAGCAGCCAAGATAATATTTGGGACAGGGGGATAGATACGCAGTATTTT. It encodes CASSQDNIWDRGIDTQYF. This chain joins TRBV14 and TRBJ2-3; TRBD1 aligns across 11 bases. J gave up 5 bases and V 0 bases, and 10 bases lay outside the gene matches. There are 18 residues in the CDR3. Germline V gives CDR1 SGHDN, CDR2 FVKESK.

The chain employs TRBV6-5 and TRBJ1-2; D is perhaps TRBD1 (6 bases). This CDR3 has 13 residues. V was trimmed by 7 bases and J by 4 bases, leaving 13 bases between them. CDR1 is MNHEY, CDR2 SVGAGI, per germline. CDR3 in amino acids: CASTTPDSYGYTF. The DNA of the CDR3 is TGTGCCAGCACCACACCGGACAGCTATGGCTACACCTTC.